One and the same sample provided the 25 T cell receptor beta chains below, sequenced in a study of shared clonotypes between healthy human individuals. Sequencing was performed with immunoSEQ multiplex PCR; in TCRdb, only in-frame clones are kept and a portion is missing. The table lists over a million clones, approximately 68% of them singletons. Source material: memory CD4+ T cells sorted from blood. Sample subset: CD45RA-negative fraction. All receptors come from a man between 18 and 29 years old in good health.

There are many counts of this clone. The V gene is TRBV6-6, the J gene TRBJ2-1; D tentatively reads TRBD1 or TRBD2 (5 bases each). The CDR3 contains 15 residues. With 5 bases removed from V and 6 bases from J, the gap between germline ends came to 17 bases. Germline loops: CDR1 MNHNY, CDR2 SVGAGI (reference sequence). The DNA for the CDR3 is TGTGCCAGCAGTCCCGACGGGACCCTCGGCAATGAGCAGTTCTTC. This encodes CASSPDGTLGNEQFF.

The table lists this clone with a few counts. Other DNA sequences in the same sample also yield this CDR3. The CDR3 nucleotides read TGTGCCAGTGGCCGAGATAATTCACCCCTCCACTTT. Translating it yields CASGRDNSPLHF. The rearrangement uses TRBV2 and TRBJ1-6; D not certain. Germline lookup yields CDR1 SNHLY and CDR2 FYNNEI. V gave up 9 bases and J gave up 5 bases, with 8 bases separating them. The CDR3 is made up of 12 amino acids.

V and J are TRBV6-5 and TRBJ1-1; perhaps TRBD1 as D (6 bases). CDR1 is MNHEY and CDR2 is SVGAGI in the germline V gene. This CDR3 has 13 amino acids. Trimming removed 2 bases at V and 8 bases at J, with 12 bases between. Here the CDR3 reads CASSYQTGSEAFF. The CDR3 DNA sequence: TGTGCCAGCAGTTACCAAACAGGGTCAGAAGCTTTCTTT.

The V gene is TRBV6-1, the J gene TRBJ2-4, with 10 bases identical to TRBD1. J gave up 6 bases and V 3 bases, and 11 bases lay outside the gene matches. Germline CDR1 reads MNHNS; CDR2 reads SASEGT. The length of the CDR3 is 17 residues. CDR3 coding DNA: TGTGCCAGCAGTGAGACCGGGACAGGGGCCCCCCTAAACATTCAGTACTTC. Translation: CASSETGTGAPLNIQYF.

The J gene is TRBJ1-4, the V gene TRBV29-1; weak D call: TRBD1 (6 bases). Deletions cut 3 bases from V and 0 bases from J, with 11 bases between. Looked up from germline, CDR1 is SQVTM and CDR2 is ANQGSEA. This CDR3 is built from 15 residues. This chain's CDR3 is CSVEGAPATNEKLFF. The DNA of the CDR3 is TGCAGCGTTGAGGGGGCACCTGCAACTAATGAAAAACTGTTTTTT. Variable domain in full (rest from reference TRBV29-1 and TRBJ1-4): SAVISQKPSRDICQRGTSLTIQCQVDSQVTMMFWYRQQPGQSLTLIATANQGSEATYESGFVIDKFPISRPNLTFSTLTVSNMSPEDSSIYLCSVEGAPATNEKLFFGSGTQLSVL.

The genes are TRBV5-1 and TRBJ1-4; unclear D gene. Trimming shortened V by 5 bases and J by 6 bases, and 14 bases separated the two germline ends. This CDR3 region has 14 residues. Germline loops: CDR1 SGHRS, CDR2 YFSETQ. CDR3 DNA: TGCGCCAGCAGTCCAGGCGGGGATTATGAAAAACTGTTTTTT. This translates into CASSPGGDYEKLFF.

This clone has at least ten counts. V gene TRBV5-1 combines with J gene TRBJ1-2; D unresolved. Germline V lookup: CDR1 SGHRS, CDR2 YFSETQ. The length of the CDR3 is 14 residues. V lost 0 bases to trimming and J lost 6 bases, with 12 bases between them. CDR3 coding DNA: TGCGCCAGCAGCTTGGATAATTCGATCGATGGCTACACCTTC. Translated: CASSLDNSIDGYTF.

V usage is TRBV11-2 and J usage is TRBJ2-7, with D perhaps being TRBD1 or TRBD2 (7 bases each). The CDR3 extends over 16 amino acids. In germline, CDR1 is SGHAT, CDR2 FQNNGV. The V and J ends lost 4 bases and 2 bases respectively, with 18 bases between them. The CDR3 spells CASSSLTGREAYEQYF. The CDR3, as DNA: TGTGCCAGCAGCTCCTTGACAGGGAGGGAGGCCTACGAGCAGTACTTC.

This clone was recorded once. The chain has TRBV7-9 and TRBJ1-3, with a possible D match to TRBD1 (5 bases). The CDR3 totals 16 residues. The germline V and J ends were trimmed by 2 bases and 4 bases, with 15 bases remaining between them. Per germline, CDR1 SEHNR and CDR2 FQNEAQ (reference sequence). The CDR3 DNA is TGTGCCAGCAGCTTAAGGGGTATTATGGAAGGAAACACCATATATTTT. Its protein product is CASSLRGIMEGNTIYF.

This chain connects TRBV11-3 to TRBJ2-3; TRBD1 matches 7 bases. After removal of 5 bases from V and 6 bases from J, the junction contained 11 bases not matched to a gene. From germline, CDR1 is SGHNT and CDR2 YENEEA. CDR3 length: 15 amino acids. In nucleotides, the CDR3 is TGTGCCAGCAGCCGGGGCGGCAGCAGGGGGGATACGCAGTATTTT. Protein sequence: CASSRGGSRGDTQYF.

This clone was seen a few times. This chain connects TRBV9 to TRBJ2-3; unclear D gene. Per germline, CDR1 SGDLS and CDR2 YYNGEE. Trimming took 0 bases from V and 2 from J, leaving 16 bases between them. The CDR3 covers 17 residues. The CDR3 nucleotides read TGTGCCAGCAGCGTAGCTGAGGCTCCAGTAGACACAGATACGCAGTATTTT. It specifies CASSVAEAPVDTDTQYF.

This rearrangement joins TRBV19 to TRBJ1-4, with a tentative D call TRBD1 (5 bases). Germline V gene data show CDR1 as LNHDA and CDR2 as SQIVND (reference sequence). The CDR3 is made up of 13 amino acids. Trimming took 7 bases from V and 4 from J, leaving 10 bases between them. CDR3 bases: TGTGCCAGTACGGGGGATTTTAATGAAAAACTGTTTTTT. This sequence encodes CASTGDFNEKLFF.

The gene calls are TRBV5-4 and TRBJ1-3, with 9 positions matching TRBD1. Trimming took 3 bases from V and 0 from J; bases not matched to a gene: 7. Germline V gene sequence: CDR1 SGHNT, CDR2 YYREEE (reference sequence). The CDR3 runs to 17 residues. The CDR3 sequence is CASSSGQGRNSGNTIYF. The CDR3 region has the DNA TGTGCCAGCAGCTCGGGACAGGGACGTAACTCTGGAAACACCATATATTTT.

The CDR3 sequence is CASREWASGPQETQYF. DNA of the CDR3: TGCGCCAGCCGGGAGTGGGCTAGCGGACCCCAAGAGACCCAGTACTTC. V usage is TRBV5-1 and J usage is TRBJ2-5; TRBD2 agrees at 7 bases. Losses at the gene ends were 7 bases for V and 1 base for J; bases not matched to a gene: 13. From germline, CDR1 is SGHRS and CDR2 YFSETQ. The CDR3 extends over 16 amino acids. Using reference TRBV5-1 and TRBJ2-5 for the parts outside the CDR3, the full variable domain is KAGVTQTPRYLIKTRGQQVTLSCSPISGHRSVSWYQQTPGQGLQFLFEYFSETQRNKGNFPGRFSGRQFSNSRSEMNVSTLELGDSALYLCASREWASGPQETQYFGPGTRLLVL.

V usage is TRBV2 and J usage is TRBJ2-3; 7 bases match TRBD2. The CDR3 sequence is 15 residues long. Germline V lookup: CDR1 SNHLY, CDR2 FYNNEI. With V trimmed by 6 bases and J by 4 bases, 10 bases remained unmatched. CDR3 nucleotide sequence: TGTGCCAGCAGAACCAGCGGGACCCGATCAGATACGCAGTATTTT. Its protein product is CASRTSGTRSDTQYF.

The chain recombines TRBV6-6 with TRBJ2-7; D unresolved. Trimming removed 6 bases from V and 3 bases from J, with 9 bases in between. CDR1 is MNHNY, CDR2 SVGAGI, per germline (reference sequence). The CDR3 sequence is 12 residues long. In DNA form, the CDR3 reads TGTGCCAGCAGCCCCTTGAACTACGAGCAGTACTTC. This encodes CASSPLNYEQYF.

The sample holds a few counts of this clone. The rearrangement uses TRBV5-6 and TRBJ1-1; 7 bases are a match to TRBD1. Germline V lookup: CDR1 SGHDT, CDR2 YYEEEE. The CDR3 loop spans 15 amino acids. With 4 bases clipped from V and 3 bases from J, the junction kept 9 bases outside the gene matches. CDR3 sequence: CASSLTQGPDTEAFF. CDR3 DNA sequence: TGTGCCAGCAGCCTCACACAGGGGCCTGACACTGAAGCTTTCTTT.

The V call is TRBV29-1, the J call TRBJ2-5, with TRBD2 identical over 7 bases. J lost 0 bases, V lost 6 bases, and 7 bases had no gene match. The CDR3 has 14 amino acids. The germline V gene encodes CDR1 SQVTM and CDR2 ANQGSEA. As DNA, the CDR3 is TGCAGCGTGGGGGAGGGGAACAACCAAGAGACCCAGTACTTC. Protein: CSVGEGNNQETQYF.

The table lists this clone with many counts. One end of the junction varies from germline; a read error may be responsible. Other DNA sequences in the same sample also yield this CDR3. V gene TRBV13 combines with J gene TRBJ2-7; D is possibly TRBD1 or TRBD2 (5 bases each). This CDR3 has 15 residues. Germline assignment: CDR1 PRHDT and CDR2 FYEKMQ (reference sequence). The CDR3 loop reads CASSPEGTASDEQYF. The CDR3 DNA reads TGTGCCAGCAGCCCCGAAGGGACCGCCTCCGACGAGCAGTACTTC. Supplemented by reference TRBV13 and TRBJ2-7, the full variable domain reads AAGVIQSPRHLIKEKRETATLKCYPIPRHDTVYWYQQGPGQDPQFLISFYEKMQSDKGSIPDRFSAQQFSDYHSELNMSSLELGDSALYFCASSPEGTASDEQYFGPGTRLTVT.

The gene calls are TRBV7-2 and TRBJ2-7; 7 positions match TRBD2. This CDR3 comprises 16 residues. V was pared by 5 bases and J by 1 base, with 11 bases of the junction left unmatched. The germline V gene encodes CDR1 SGHTA and CDR2 FQGNSA. In DNA, the CDR3 is TGTGCCAGCAGCCCCGCCGGCGGGAGAGGGTCCTACGAGCAGTACTTC. Translation gives CASSPAGGRGSYEQYF. Full variable domain (missing parts from reference TRBV7-2 and TRBJ2-7): GAGVSQSPSNKVTEKGKDVELRCDPISGHTALYWYRQSLGQGLEFLIYFQGNSAPDKSGLPSDRFSAERTGGSVSTLTIQRTQQEDSAVYLCASSPAGGRGSYEQYFGPGTRLTVT.

The rearrangement links TRBV10-3 to TRBJ2-7; 10 bases are shared with TRBD2. Germline lookup yields CDR1 ENHRY and CDR2 SYGVKD. After removal of 2 bases from V and 0 bases from J, the junction contained 10 bases not matched to a gene. The CDR3 consists of 18 residues. CDR3 sequence: CAISEGVSGGRSSYEQYF. CDR3 DNA sequence: TGTGCCATCAGTGAGGGGGTTAGCGGGGGGCGTAGCTCCTACGAGCAGTACTTC.

This clone was recorded at least ten times. The chain links TRBV11-2 to TRBJ2-7, with no clear D. The length of the CDR3 is 11 residues. The V and J ends lost 5 bases and 9 bases respectively, with 11 bases between them. In germline, CDR1 is SGHAT, CDR2 FQNNGV. CDR3 coding DNA: TGTGCCAGCAGCGAAGGCCCAGCGCAGTACTTC. Its translation: CASSEGPAQYF.

This clone has just one count. The rearrangement joins TRBV7-6 to TRBJ1-1; the match to TRBD1 covers 7 bases. This CDR3 has 15 amino acids. Germline V lookup: CDR1 SGHVS, CDR2 FNYEAQ. V was clipped by 2 bases and J by 0 bases; unmatched bases: 3. The CDR3 protein is CASSLWQGVNTEAFF. The CDR3 DNA follows: TGTGCCAGCAGCTTATGGCAGGGGGTGAACACTGAAGCTTTCTTT. Full variable domain (outside the CDR3, taken from reference TRBV7-6 and TRBJ1-1): GAGVSQSPRYKVTKRGQDVALRCDPISGHVSLYWYRQALGQGPEFLTYFNYEAQQDKSGLPNDRFSAERPEGSISTLTIQRTEQRDSAMYRCASSLWQGVNTEAFFGQGTRLTVV.

This CDR3 is CASSSWTGSMNIQYF. CDR3 in DNA: TGTGCCAGCAGCTCTTGGACAGGGAGTATGAACATTCAGTACTTC. The genes are TRBV7-9 and TRBJ2-4, with 8 bases that match TRBD1. The V gene's germline CDR1 is SEHNR and CDR2 FQNEAQ (reference sequence). After removal of 4 bases from V and 7 bases from J, the junction contained 9 bases not matched to a gene. This CDR3 spans 15 amino acids.

V is TRBV5-3 and J is TRBJ1-5, with no clear D. TRBV5-3 is assigned to the ORF class and has an uncertain function. The V gene lost 8 bases and the J gene lost 1 base, with 13 bases spanning the gap. The CDR3 length is 14 residues. The CDR3 nucleotides are TGTGCCAGCAGCCTCGGAGGGAGCAATCAGCCCCAGCATTTT. Its protein product is CASSLGGSNQPQHF.